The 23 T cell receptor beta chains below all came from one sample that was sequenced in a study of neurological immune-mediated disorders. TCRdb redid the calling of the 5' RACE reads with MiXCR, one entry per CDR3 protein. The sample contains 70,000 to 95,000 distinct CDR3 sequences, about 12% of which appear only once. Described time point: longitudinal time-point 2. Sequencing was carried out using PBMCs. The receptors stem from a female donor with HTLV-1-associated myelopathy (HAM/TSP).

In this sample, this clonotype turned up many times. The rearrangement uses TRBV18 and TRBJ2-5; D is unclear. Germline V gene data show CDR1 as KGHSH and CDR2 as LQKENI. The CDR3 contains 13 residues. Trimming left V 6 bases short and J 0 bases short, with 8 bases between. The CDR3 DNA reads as TGTGCCAGCTCGTGGGCCAACCAAGAGACCCAGTACTTC. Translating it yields CASSWANQETQYF.

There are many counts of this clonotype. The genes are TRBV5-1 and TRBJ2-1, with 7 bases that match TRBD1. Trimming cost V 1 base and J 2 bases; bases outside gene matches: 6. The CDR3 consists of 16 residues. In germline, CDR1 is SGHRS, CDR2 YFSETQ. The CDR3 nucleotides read TGCGCCAGCAGCTTGCTTCCCGGACAGGCCTACAATGAGCAGTTCTTC. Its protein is CASSLLPGQAYNEQFF.

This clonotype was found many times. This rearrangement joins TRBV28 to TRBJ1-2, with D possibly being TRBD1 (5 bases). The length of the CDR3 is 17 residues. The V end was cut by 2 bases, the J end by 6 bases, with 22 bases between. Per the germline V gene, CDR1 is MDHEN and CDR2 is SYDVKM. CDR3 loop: CASSLQAGSSSMNGYTF. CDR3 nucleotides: TGTGCCAGCAGTTTACAGGCAGGGTCGTCTTCCATGAATGGCTACACCTTC.

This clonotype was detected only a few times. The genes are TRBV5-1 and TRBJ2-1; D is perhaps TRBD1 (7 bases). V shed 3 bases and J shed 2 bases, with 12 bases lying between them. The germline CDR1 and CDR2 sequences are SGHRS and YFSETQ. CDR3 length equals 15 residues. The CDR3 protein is CASSSRGAAYNEQFF. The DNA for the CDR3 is TGCGCCAGCAGCTCCAGGGGGGCCGCCTACAATGAGCAGTTCTTC.

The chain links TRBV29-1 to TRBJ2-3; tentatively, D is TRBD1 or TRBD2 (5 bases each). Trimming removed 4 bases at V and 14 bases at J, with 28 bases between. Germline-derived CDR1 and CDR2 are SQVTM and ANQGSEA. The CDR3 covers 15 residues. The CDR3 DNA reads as TGCAGCGTTGCCGACATAGGGGTAAACACCGGGGAGCTGTATTTT. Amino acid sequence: CSVADIGVNTGELYF.

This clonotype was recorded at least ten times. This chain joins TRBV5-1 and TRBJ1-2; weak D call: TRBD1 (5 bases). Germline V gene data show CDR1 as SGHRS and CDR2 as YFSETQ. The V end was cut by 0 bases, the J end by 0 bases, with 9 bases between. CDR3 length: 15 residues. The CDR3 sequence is CASSLGRESNYGYTF. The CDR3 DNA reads TGCGCCAGCAGCTTGGGCAGGGAATCTAACTATGGCTACACCTTC.

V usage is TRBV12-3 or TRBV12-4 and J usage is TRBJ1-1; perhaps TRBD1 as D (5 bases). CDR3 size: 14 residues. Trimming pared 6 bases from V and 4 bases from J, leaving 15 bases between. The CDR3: CASSPTGGGTEAFF. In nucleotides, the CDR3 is TGTGCCAGCAGCCCTACGGGGGGTGGCACTGAAGCTTTCTTT.

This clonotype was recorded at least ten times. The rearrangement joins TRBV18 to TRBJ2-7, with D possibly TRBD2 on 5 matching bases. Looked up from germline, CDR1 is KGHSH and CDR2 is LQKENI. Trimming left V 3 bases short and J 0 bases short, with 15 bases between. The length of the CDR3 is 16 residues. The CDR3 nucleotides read TGTGCCAGCTCACCGAGAGGGTTGCGGAACTCCTACGAGCAGTACTTC. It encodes CASSPRGLRNSYEQYF.

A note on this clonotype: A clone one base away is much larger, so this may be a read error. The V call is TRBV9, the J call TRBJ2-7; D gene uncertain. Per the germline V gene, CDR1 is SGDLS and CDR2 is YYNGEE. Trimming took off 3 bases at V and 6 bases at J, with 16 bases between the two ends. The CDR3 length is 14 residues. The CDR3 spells CASSGVGRTCEQYF. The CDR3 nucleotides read TGTGCCAGCAGCGGGGTTGGTCGGACCTGCGAGCAGTACTTC.

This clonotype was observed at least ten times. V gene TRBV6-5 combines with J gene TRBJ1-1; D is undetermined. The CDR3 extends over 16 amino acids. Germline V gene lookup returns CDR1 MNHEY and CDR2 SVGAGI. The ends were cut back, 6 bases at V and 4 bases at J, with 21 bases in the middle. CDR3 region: CASSSKLQCPCTEAFF. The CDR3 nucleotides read TGTGCCAGCAGCAGTAAACTTCAGTGTCCGTGCACTGAAGCTTTCTTT.

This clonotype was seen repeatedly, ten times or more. The CDR3, as DNA: TGCGCCAGCAGCCCCGGAGGGAGTGGGGGAATGAGCACAGATACGCAGTATTTT. Translating gives CASSPGGSGGMSTDTQYF. This sequence joins TRBV5-1 and TRBJ2-3; possible D gene TRBD2, 6 bases. Germline lookup yields CDR1 SGHRS and CDR2 YFSETQ. The germline V and J ends were trimmed by 4 bases and 0 bases, with 21 bases remaining between them. The CDR3 is 18 amino acids.

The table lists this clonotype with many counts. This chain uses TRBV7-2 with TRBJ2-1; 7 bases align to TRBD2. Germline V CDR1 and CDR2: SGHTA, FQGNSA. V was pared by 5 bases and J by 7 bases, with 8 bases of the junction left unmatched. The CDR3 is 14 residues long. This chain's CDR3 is CASSQGLVENEQFF. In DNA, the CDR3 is TGTGCCAGCAGCCAAGGACTAGTTGAAAATGAGCAGTTCTTC.

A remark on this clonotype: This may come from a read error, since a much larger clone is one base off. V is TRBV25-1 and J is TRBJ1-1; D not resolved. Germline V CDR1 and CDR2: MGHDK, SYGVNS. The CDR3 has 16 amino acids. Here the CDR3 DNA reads TGTGACAGCAGTGGGAACGAGAAAGCTGGGGACACTGAAGCTTTCTTT. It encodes CDSSGNEKAGDTEAFF.

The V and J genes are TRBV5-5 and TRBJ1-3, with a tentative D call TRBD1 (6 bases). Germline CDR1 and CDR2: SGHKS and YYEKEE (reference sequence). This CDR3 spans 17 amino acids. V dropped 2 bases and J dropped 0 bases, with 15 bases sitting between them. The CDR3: CASSFVTGTSSGNTIYF. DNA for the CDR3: TGTGCCAGCAGCTTCGTTACCGGGACAAGCTCTGGAAACACCATATATTTT.

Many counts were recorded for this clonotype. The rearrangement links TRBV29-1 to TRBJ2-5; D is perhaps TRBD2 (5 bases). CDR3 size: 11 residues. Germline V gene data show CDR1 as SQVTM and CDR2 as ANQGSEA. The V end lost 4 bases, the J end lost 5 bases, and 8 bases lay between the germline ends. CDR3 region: CSVGLAETQYF. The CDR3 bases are TGCAGCGTTGGTTTAGCGGAGACCCAGTACTTC.

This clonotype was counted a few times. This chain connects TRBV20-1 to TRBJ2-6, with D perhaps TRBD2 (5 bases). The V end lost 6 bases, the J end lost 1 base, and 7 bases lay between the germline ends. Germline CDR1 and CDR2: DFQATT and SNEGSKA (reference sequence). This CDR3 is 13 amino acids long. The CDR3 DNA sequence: TGCAGTGCCGGGGATTCTGGGGCCAACGTCCTGACTTTC. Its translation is CSAGDSGANVLTF.

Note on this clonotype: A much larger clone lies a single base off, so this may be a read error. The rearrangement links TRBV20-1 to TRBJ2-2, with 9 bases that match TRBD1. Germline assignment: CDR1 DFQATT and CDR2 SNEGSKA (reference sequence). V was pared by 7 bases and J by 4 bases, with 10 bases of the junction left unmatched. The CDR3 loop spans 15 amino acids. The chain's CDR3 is CSVDFDRGCTGELFF. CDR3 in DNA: TGCAGTGTGGACTTTGACAGGGGGTGCACCGGGGAGCTGTTTTTT.

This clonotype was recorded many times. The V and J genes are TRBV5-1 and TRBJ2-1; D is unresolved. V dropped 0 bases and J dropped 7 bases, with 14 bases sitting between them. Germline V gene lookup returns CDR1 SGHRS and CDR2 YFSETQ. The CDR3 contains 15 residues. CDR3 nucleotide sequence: TGCGCCAGCAGCTTGGCCTCCCCCACGGTAAATGAGCAGTTCTTC. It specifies CASSLASPTVNEQFF.

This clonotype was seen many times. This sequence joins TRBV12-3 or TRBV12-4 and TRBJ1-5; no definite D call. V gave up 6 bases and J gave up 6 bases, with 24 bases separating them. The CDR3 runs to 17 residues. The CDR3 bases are TGTGCCAGCAGACGGCGATCGAAGGCCGCGGAGGGTCAGCCCCAGCATTTT. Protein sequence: CASRRRSKAAEGQPQHF.

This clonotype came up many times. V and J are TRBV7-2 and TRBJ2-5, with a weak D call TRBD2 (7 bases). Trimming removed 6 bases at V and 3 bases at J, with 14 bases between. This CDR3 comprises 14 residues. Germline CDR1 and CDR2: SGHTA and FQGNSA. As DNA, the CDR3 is TGTGCCAGCAGACCGGGGGGCCGTAAAGAGACCCAGTACTTC. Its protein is CASRPGGRKETQYF.

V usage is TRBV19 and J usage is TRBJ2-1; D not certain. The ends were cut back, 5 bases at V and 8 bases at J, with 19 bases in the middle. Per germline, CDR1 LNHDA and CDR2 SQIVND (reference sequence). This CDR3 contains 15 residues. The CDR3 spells CASSPRELGFHEQFF. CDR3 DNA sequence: TGTGCCAGTAGTCCTCGTGAACTGGGATTCCATGAGCAGTTCTTC.

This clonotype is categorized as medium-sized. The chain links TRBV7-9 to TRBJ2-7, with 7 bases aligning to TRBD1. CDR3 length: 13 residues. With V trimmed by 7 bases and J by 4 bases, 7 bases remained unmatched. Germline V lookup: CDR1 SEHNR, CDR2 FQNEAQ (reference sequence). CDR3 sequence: CASIPDRDYEQYF. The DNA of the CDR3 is TGTGCCAGCATCCCAGACAGGGATTACGAGCAGTACTTC.

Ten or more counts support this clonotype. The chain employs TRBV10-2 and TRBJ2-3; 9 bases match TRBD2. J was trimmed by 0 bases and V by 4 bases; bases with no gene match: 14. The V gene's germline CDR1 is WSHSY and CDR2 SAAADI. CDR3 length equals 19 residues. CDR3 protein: CASSGPPGRAGGSTDTQYF. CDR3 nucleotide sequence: TGCGCCAGCAGTGGCCCACCGGGGAGAGCGGGGGGTAGCACAGATACGCAGTATTTT.